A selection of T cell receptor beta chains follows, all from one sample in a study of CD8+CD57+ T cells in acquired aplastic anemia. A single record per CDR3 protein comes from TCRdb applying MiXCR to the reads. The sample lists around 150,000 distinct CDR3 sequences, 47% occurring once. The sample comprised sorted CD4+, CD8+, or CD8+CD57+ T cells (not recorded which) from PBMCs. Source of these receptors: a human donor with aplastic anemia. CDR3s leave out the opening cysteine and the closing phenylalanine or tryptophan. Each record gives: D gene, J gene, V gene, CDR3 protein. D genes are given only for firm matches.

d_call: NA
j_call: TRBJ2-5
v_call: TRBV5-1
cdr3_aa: ASSVEPPPDETQY

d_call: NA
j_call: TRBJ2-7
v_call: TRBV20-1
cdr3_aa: SAMDRRYEQY

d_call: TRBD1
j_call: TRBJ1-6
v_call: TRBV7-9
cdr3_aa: ASSCPWTGPPLH

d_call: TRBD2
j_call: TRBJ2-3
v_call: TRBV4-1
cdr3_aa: ASRRREGGDTQY

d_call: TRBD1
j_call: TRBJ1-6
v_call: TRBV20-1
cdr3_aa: SARRGQGTSPLH

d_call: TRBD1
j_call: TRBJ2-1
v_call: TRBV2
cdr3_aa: ASSENRGQSGRPYNEQF

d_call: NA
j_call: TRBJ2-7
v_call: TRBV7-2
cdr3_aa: ASSLSGMASYEQY

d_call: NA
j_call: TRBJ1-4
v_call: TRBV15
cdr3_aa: ATSRDSPTATNEKLF

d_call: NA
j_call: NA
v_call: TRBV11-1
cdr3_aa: ASSSMPSSPETQY

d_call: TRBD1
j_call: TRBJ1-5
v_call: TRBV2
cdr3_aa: ASIGQGGSNQPQH

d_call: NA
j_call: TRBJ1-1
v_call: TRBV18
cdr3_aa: ASSRDLSVEAF

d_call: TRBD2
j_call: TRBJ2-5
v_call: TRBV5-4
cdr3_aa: ASSGGLAGPQETQY

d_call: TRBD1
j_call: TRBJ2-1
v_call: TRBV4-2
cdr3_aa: ASSQDFTGQGYNEQF

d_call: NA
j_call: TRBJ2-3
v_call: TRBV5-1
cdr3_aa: ASSHSDPGTDTQY

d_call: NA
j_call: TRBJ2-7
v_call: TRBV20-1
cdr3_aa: SAQGWNEQY

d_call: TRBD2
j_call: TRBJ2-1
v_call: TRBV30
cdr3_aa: AWSVREGEQF

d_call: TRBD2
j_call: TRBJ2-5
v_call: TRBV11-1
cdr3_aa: ASLGAGAGGVGETQY

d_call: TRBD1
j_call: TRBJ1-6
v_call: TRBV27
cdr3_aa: ASSWGDRYNSPLH

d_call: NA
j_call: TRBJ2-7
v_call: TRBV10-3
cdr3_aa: AICRDPGYEQY

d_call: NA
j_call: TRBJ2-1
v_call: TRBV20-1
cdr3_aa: SALAVPNEQF

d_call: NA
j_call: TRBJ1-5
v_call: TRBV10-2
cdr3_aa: ASQYQPQH

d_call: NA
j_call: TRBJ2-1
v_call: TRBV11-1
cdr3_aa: ASSLIRSSEQF

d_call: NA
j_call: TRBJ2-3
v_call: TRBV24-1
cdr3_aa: TTSSQYGGPDTQY

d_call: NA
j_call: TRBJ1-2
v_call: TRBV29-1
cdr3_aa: SVESVDYGYT

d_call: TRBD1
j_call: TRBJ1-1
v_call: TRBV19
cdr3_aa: ASSTRAGGDEAF

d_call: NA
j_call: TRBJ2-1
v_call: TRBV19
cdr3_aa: ASSNTYNEQF

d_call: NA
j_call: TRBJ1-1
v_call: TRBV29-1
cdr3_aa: SVPGTGWGTEAF

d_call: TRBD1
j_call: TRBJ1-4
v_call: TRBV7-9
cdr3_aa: ASSFRQGGEKLF

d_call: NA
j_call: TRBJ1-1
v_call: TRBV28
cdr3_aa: ASSSPSAMNTEAF

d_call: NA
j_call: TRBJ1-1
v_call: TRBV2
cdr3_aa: ASKWVNTEAF

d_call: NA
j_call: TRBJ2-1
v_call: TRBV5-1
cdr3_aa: ASSSLASVDEQF

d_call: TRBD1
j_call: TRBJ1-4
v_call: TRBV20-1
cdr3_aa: SAREQGAREKLF

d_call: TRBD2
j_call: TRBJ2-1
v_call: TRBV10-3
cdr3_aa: ATVAGVSSYNEQF

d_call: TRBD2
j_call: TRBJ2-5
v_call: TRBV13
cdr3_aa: ASSFRTSGEETQY

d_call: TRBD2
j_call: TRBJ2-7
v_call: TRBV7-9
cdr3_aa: ASSGTSGPYEQY

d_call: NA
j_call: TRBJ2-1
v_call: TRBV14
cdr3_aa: ASSQAGGVRGNEQF

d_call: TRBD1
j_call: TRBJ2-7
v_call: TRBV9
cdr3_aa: ASSAQQGGGEQY

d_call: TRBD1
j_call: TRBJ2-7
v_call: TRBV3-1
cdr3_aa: ASSPTGGGEQY

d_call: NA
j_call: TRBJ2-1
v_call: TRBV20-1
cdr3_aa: SASAGLTYNEQF

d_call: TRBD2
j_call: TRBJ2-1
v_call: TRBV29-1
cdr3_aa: SVVGGLPYNEQF

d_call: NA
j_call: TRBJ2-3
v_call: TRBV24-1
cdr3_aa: ATSDPIVYTQY

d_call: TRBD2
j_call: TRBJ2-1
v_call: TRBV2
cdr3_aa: ASRRAGVSNEQF

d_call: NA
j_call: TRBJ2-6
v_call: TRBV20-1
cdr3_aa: SAPDRFSGANVLT

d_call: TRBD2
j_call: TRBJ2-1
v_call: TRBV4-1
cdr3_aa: ASSQDDGTRYHEQF

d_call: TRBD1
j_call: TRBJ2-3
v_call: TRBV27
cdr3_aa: ASSSGTGTNTQY

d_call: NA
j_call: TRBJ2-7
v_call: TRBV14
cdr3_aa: ASSQWVLRD

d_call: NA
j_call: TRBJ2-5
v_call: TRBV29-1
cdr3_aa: SVVGQGWETQY